The 16 T cell receptor beta chains listed next were all sequenced from one sample in a study of blood T cell repertoires in COVID-19. Method: immunoSEQ multiplex PCR; TCRdb's copy keeps in-frame clones and lacks some. The repertoire has about 310,000 clones, 75% to 90% of them found once; the top ten carry roughly a tenth. The sequenced material came from PBMCs or T cells enriched from blood (not recorded which). All receptors derive from a woman aged 40 to 50 who had recovered from COVID-19.

This clone was recorded only once. Additional DNA sequences in this sample encode the identical CDR3. The V call is TRBV7-2, the J call TRBJ2-5; 7 bases are a match to TRBD1. The CDR3 extends over 14 amino acids. The trim removed 5 bases at V and 3 bases at J, leaving 6 bases unmatched. The germline V gene has CDR1 SGHTA and CDR2 FQGNSA. For the CDR3, the DNA is TGTGCCAGCAGCAGCAGCACAGGGGAAGAGACCCAGTACTTC. Translated: CASSSSTGEETQYF.

This clone was seen ten or more times. This chain connects TRBV12-2 to TRBJ2-1; the DNA was not used to check the table's D call, TRBD2. TRBV12-2 is described as a pseudogene. The CDR3 loop spans 19 amino acids. This chain's CDR3 is CASRLRRSWGGSSYNEQFF. CDR3 sequence (DNA): TGTGCAAGTCGCTTAAGACGGAGCTGGGGCGGGAGCTCCTACAATGAGCAGTTCTTC.

The CDR3 region has the DNA TGTGCCAGCAGTTTTTTTGGGACAGGGCTCTATGGCTACACCTTC. Protein sequence: CASSFFGTGLYGYTF. The V and J genes are TRBV28 and TRBJ1-2; 9 nucleotides match TRBD1. Germline CDR1 and CDR2: MDHEN and SYDVKM. J gave up 4 bases and V 3 bases, and 6 bases lay outside the gene matches. The length of the CDR3 is 15 residues.

This rearrangement joins TRBV5-1 to TRBJ2-5; 8 nucleotides agree with TRBD2. Germline-derived CDR1 and CDR2 are SGHRS and YFSETQ. The CDR3 consists of 17 residues. V was pared by 0 bases and J by 1 base, with 8 bases of the junction left unmatched. The CDR3 region is CASSLGGLGDAQETQYF. The DNA for the CDR3 is TGCGCCAGCAGCTTGGGGGGACTAGGCGACGCCCAAGAGACCCAGTACTTC.

V gene TRBV7-2 combines with J gene TRBJ2-2, with TRBD1 as a possible D gene (5 bases). Deletions cut 5 bases from V and 0 bases from J, with 10 bases between. CDR1 and CDR2 from the germline V gene are SGHTA and FQGNSA. The CDR3 contains 15 residues. The DNA of the CDR3 is TGTGCCAGCAGCCCCGGACATACGAACACCGGGGAGCTGTTTTTT. It is translated as CASSPGHTNTGELFF.

The chain has TRBV18 and TRBJ1-2; possible D gene TRBD1, 5 bases. CDR1 is KGHSH and CDR2 is LQKENI in the germline V gene. The V end was cut by 8 bases, the J end by 0 bases, with 13 bases between. CDR3 length: 14 residues. The CDR3 protein is CASLEGQANYGYTF. DNA for the CDR3: TGTGCCAGCCTGGAGGGGCAAGCTAACTATGGCTACACCTTC.

The chain employs TRBV7-2 and TRBJ2-3; the match to TRBD2 covers 7 bases. Germline CDR1 and CDR2: SGHTA and FQGNSA. This CDR3 comprises 16 residues. Trimming removed 1 base from V and 0 bases from J; junction bases left unmatched: 4. The CDR3 reads CASSLVGSGSTDTQYF. CDR3 nucleotides: TGTGCCAGCAGCTTAGTAGGTAGCGGGAGCACAGATACGCAGTATTTT.

The V gene is TRBV28, the J gene TRBJ2-5, with a possible D match to TRBD2 (6 bases). The V gene lost 5 bases and the J gene lost 3 bases, with 34 bases spanning the gap. The CDR3 extends over 21 amino acids. Looked up from germline, CDR1 is MDHEN and CDR2 is SYDVKM. CDR3 DNA sequence: TGTGCCAGCAGTCCCCGGGACGTCAAACCCCCTTTGGAGGGAGGTAAAGAGACCCAGTACTTC. Amino acids: CASSPRDVKPPLEGGKETQYF.

This chain connects TRBV4-3 to TRBJ2-5; TRBD1 matches 8 bases. Trimming cost V 0 bases and J 4 bases; bases outside gene matches: 4. The CDR3 sequence is 15 residues long. Germline V lookup: CDR1 LGHNA, CDR2 YSLEER. Here the CDR3 reads CASSQDRGRIETQYF. CDR3 coding DNA: TGCGCCAGCAGCCAAGACAGGGGGCGGATAGAGACCCAGTACTTC.

The V and J genes are TRBV20-1 and TRBJ2-7, with D possibly being TRBD1 (6 bases). Germline CDR1 and CDR2: DFQATT and SNEGSKA (reference sequence). V lost 6 bases to trimming and J lost 5 bases, with 11 bases between them. The CDR3 has 11 residues. The CDR3 DNA reads as TGCAGTGCCCCGAAGGGGGACGAGCAGTACTTC. This translates into CSAPKGDEQYF.

This clone has just one count. This chain joins TRBV21-1 and TRBJ2-7; the table's D call of TRBD1 was not tested on the DNA. TRBV21-1 constitutes a pseudogene. The length of the CDR3 is 17 residues. The CDR3 spells CASSKGMNREETYEQYF. CDR3 DNA sequence: TGTGCCAGCAGCAAAGGGATGAACAGGGAAGAGACCTACGAGCAGTACTTC.

The chain employs TRBV7-6 and TRBJ2-1; D call uncertain. V was cut by 2 bases and J by 6 bases, with 5 bases left in between. This CDR3 spans 12 amino acids. CDR1 and CDR2 (germline): SGHVS, FNYEAQ. Written as DNA, the CDR3 is TGTGCCAGCAGCTTAAACGGCAATGAGCAGTTCTTC. Translating gives CASSLNGNEQFF.

This chain uses TRBV11-2 with TRBJ2-2; 9 bases agree with TRBD1. Trimming took 4 bases from V and 0 from J; bases not matched to a gene: 6. This CDR3 has 17 residues. From germline, CDR1 is SGHAT and CDR2 FQNNGV. This CDR3 reads CASSSRRDRANTGELFF. Here the CDR3 DNA reads TGTGCCAGCAGCTCTCGGAGGGACAGGGCGAACACCGGGGAGCTGTTTTTT.

This chain connects TRBV6-2 or TRBV6-3 to TRBJ2-7; D possibly corresponds to TRBD1 (5 bases). The CDR3 extends over 13 amino acids. Trimming pared 4 bases from V and 2 bases from J, leaving 9 bases between. CDR1 and CDR2 from the germline V gene are MNHEY and SVGEGT. CDR3 DNA: TGTGCCAGCAGTTGGGGCGTTACCTACGAGCAGTACTTC. This codes for CASSWGVTYEQYF.

The DNA of the CDR3 is TGTGCCGCGGGACAGGGCAAGGGCGAGCAGTACTTC. Encoded protein: CAAGQGKGEQYF. The chain couples TRBV19 to TRBJ2-7; 9 bases align to TRBD1. This CDR3 contains 12 residues. Germline V gene data show CDR1 as LNHDA and CDR2 as SQIVND (reference sequence). The trim removed 11 bases at V and 6 bases at J, leaving 8 bases unmatched.

CDR3 loop: CASSPTGQAALYGYTF. The CDR3 DNA is TGTGCCAGCTCACCAACAGGCCAGGCGGCTCTCTATGGCTACACCTTC. The chain employs TRBV18 and TRBJ1-2; maybe TRBD1 (5 bases). Germline V gene data show CDR1 as KGHSH and CDR2 as LQKENI. The ends were cut back, 2 bases at V and 4 bases at J, with 17 bases in the middle. This CDR3 spans 16 amino acids. The full variable domain, its missing parts supplied by reference TRBV18 and TRBJ1-2, is NAGVMQNPRHLVRRRGQEARLRCSPMKGHSHVYWYRQLPEEGLKFMVYLQKENIIDESGMPKERFSAEFPKEGPSILRIQQVVRGDSAAYFCASSPTGQAALYGYTFGSGTRLTVV.